Included here is one T cell receptor (beta chain) sequence, with context. The target antigen is unknown. Per the germline V gene, CDR1 is LGHNA and CDR2 is YNFKEQ. The V and J ends lost 1 base and 3 bases respectively, with 13 bases between them. This CDR3 has 15 residues. As processed by the authors: Junction-only sequences without quality scores came from ImmunoSEQ, so filtering differed. Produced via immunoSEQ multiplex PCR; TCRdb's table is partial and in-frame only. That table supplies the V and J calls and clone size; D and trimming were determined from the DNA. The sample holds some 790,000 clones, 72% seen once. This specimen comes from a study of shared clonotypes between healthy human individuals. Study-level results: In several donors, around 5.5% of naive CD4 clonotypes appeared in common. Some clonotypes were shared by all four sorted-subset donors, while others were not shared. The non-shared ones had lower generation probabilities than the shared ones.

The specimen sequenced was memory CD4+ T cells sorted from blood. Subset denoted: CD45RA-negative fraction. The chain is built from TRBV4-2 and TRBJ2-7, with D unclear. The TCR was taken from a woman in her thirties in good health. In nucleotides, the CDR3 is TGTGCCAGCAGCCAAGTAAGCCAACAGAACTACGAGCAGTACTTC. Translated, it gives CASSQVSQQNYEQYF.